This T cell receptor beta chain was recorded in a study of post-analysis software for immune sequencing data. Study-level information: Included courses were relapsing-remitting and secondary progressive multiple sclerosis; progressive-relapsing multiple sclerosis was also included. General study findings and limits: TRBV5-6, TRBV5-1 and TRBV20-1 were among four or five TRBV segments more frequent in patients than controls.

This CDR3 is built from 17 residues. Germline CDR1 is LGHDT and CDR2 is YNNKEL (reference sequence). V was shortened by 0 bases and J by 1 base, with 15 bases between the two germline ends. Libraries were made from TCR beta cDNA, and they carried unique molecular identifiers. TCRdb itself ran the PCR reads through MiXCR, one entry per CDR3 protein. The sample includes about 810,000 distinct CDR3 sequences, about 57% of them seen just once. On this clonotype itself: What it binds is not known.

The specimen sequenced was blood. The receptor was isolated from a girl aged 5 to 17 with multiple sclerosis. The V call is TRBV3-1, the J call TRBJ2-5; TRBD2 is a possible D gene (6 bases). CDR3: CASSQDRLGGTQETQYF. CDR3 bases: TGTGCCAGCAGCCAAGATCGTCTTGGCGGGACCCAAGAGACCCAGTACTTC.